The entry that follows covers one TCR beta chain sequence. The data were obtained in a study of shared clonotypes between healthy human individuals. The method was immunoSEQ multiplex PCR; TCRdb's version includes in-frame clones alone and lacks a portion of them. Of 2 million to 2.5 million clones listed, just over 90% were seen once; the top ten hold 1.5% to 2%. CD45RO-negative, CCR7-positively selected cells formed the naive CD8 fraction, excluding terminally differentiated effector memory CD45RA+ cells. From germline, CDR1 is SQVTM and CDR2 ANQGSEA. The CDR3 has 16 residues. Trimming pared 4 bases from V and 2 bases from J, leaving 19 bases between.

Sequenced sample: naive CD8+ T cells from PBMCs. This rearrangement joins TRBV29-1 to TRBJ2-3; D is possibly TRBD1 or TRBD2 (5 bases each). The sequence was collected from a man aged 18 to 35 in good health. Some clones in this sample may be carry-over from other donors' samples. CDR3 region: CSVVQGKRTPTDTQYF. In DNA, the CDR3 is TGCAGCGTTGTTCAGGGAAAACGGACTCCCACAGATACGCAGTATTTT.